This entry features one TCR beta chain sequence. Repertoires were generated with immunoSEQ multiplex PCR, while TCRdb's copy carries only in-frame clones and drops some. The data show around 74,000 clones, approximately 90% seen once. CDR1 and CDR2 from the germline V gene are SGHTA and FQGNSA. This CDR3 comprises 14 residues. Trimming removed 5 bases from V and 7 bases from J, with 15 bases in between. The source of the sample is a study of T cell changes during pregnancy in multiple sclerosis. Sequencing used peripheral blood, obtained before pregnancy. The chain is built from TRBV7-2 and TRBJ2-1; a possible D gene is TRBD2 (5 bases). This TCR came from a female donor with multiple sclerosis, enrolled in a pregnancy study. CDR3 bases: TGTGCCAGCAGCCTCCGGGCTAGCAAAAATGAGCAGTTCTTC. Its translation is CASSLRASKNEQFF.